This T cell receptor beta chain was recovered during a study of OX40 agonist ivuxolimab in advanced cancers. For the study at large: Those enrolled were 82.7% male, with a mean age of about 66 years and ages from 23 to 79. Prior checkpoint blockade (anti-PD-1, anti-PD-L1 or anti-CTLA-4) was permitted; 35% to 50% had it. Study results and caveats: Clonal expansion in partial responders at 0.1-3.0 mg/kg ranked among the lowest.

The CDR3 totals 15 residues. From germline, CDR1 is MDHEN and CDR2 SYDVKM. J gave up 2 bases and V 3 bases, and 5 bases lay outside the gene matches. As for this clone: Its antigen is undetermined.

Clones were read by immunoSEQ multiplex PCR, and TCRdb kept only the in-frame ones, dropping some. This sample carries approximately 92,000 clones, about 96% of them seen once, and the ten largest clones take roughly 2%. Sampled blood was obtained at baseline, cycle 4 day 1, and cycle 7 day 1. The V call is TRBV28, the J call TRBJ1-2; 8 bases match TRBD1. This clonotype was obtained from an adult with an advanced solid tumor such as melanoma, head and neck, liver or kidney cancer. The sequencing here drew on CD4+ or CD8+ T cells sorted from blood, taken in a trial of the OX40 agonist ivuxolimab. The CDR3 is CASSFARGQNYGYTF. In DNA form, the CDR3 reads TGTGCCAGCAGTTTCGCCAGGGGGCAGAACTATGGCTACACCTTC.